The following is a T cell receptor (beta chain) sequence with its context. The data were obtained in a study of monozygotic twins with inflammatory bowel disease. This CDR3 is built from 14 residues. Germline values: CDR1 DFQATT, CDR2 SNEGSKA (reference sequence). Each UMI, carrying a 6-nucleotide sample barcode, came from template switching. For each CDR3 protein, TCRdb gives one entry from its re-call of the 5' RACE reads, without DNA. The sample has about 300,000 distinct CDR3 sequences. The chain uses TRBV20-1 and TRBJ1-5. The source of this sequence is a human donor with ulcerative colitis or Crohn's disease, or a healthy co-twin of an affected twin (not recorded which). The specimen sequenced was blood. CDR3 in amino acids: CSASGRRGRQPQHF.